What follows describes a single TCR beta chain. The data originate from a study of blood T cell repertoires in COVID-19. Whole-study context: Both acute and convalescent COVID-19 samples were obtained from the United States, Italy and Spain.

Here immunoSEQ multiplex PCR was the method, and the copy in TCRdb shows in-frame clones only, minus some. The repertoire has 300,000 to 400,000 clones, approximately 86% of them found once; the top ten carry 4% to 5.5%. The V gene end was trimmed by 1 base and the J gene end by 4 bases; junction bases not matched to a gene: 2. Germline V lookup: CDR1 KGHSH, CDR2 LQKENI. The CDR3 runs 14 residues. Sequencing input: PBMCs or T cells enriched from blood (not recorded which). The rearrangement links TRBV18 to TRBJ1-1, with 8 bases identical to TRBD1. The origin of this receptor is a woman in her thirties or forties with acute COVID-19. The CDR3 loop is CASSPRTGSTEAFF. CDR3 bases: TGTGCCAGCTCACCACGGACAGGGAGCACTGAAGCTTTCTTT.